The 4 T cell receptor beta chains below all came from one sample that was sequenced in a study of blood T cell repertoires in COVID-19. Produced via immunoSEQ multiplex PCR; TCRdb's table is partial and in-frame only. The sample has a few hundred thousand clones, around 83% seen once. The sequenced material came from peripheral blood. The origin of the receptors is a woman aged 50 to 60 with acute or convalescent COVID-19.

About this clone: Other DNA sequences of this sample code for an identical CDR3. J is TRBJ2-3 and V is TRBV20-1; a weak D match, TRBD2 (6 bases). Germline-derived CDR1 and CDR2 are DFQATT and SNEGSKA (reference sequence). This CDR3 region has 11 residues. Deletions cut 6 bases from V and 5 bases from J, with 9 bases between. Here the CDR3 reads CSAPRGDTQYF. The CDR3, as DNA: TGCAGTGCGCCGCGGGGAGATACGCAGTATTTT.

The V call is TRBV21-1, the J call TRBJ2-7; whether TRBD2, the table's D call, matches the DNA was not checked. TRBV21-1 corresponds to a pseudogene. The CDR3 runs to 12 residues. CDR3 sequence reads: CASSMRVYEQYV. CDR3 nucleotide sequence: TGTGCCAGCAGCATGAGGGTGTACGAGCAGTACGTC.

This clone has only a few counts. The rearrangement links TRBV10-3 to TRBJ1-1; D is uncertain. Trimming took 5 bases from V and 4 from J, leaving 11 bases between them. The CDR3 extends over 13 amino acids. CDR1 is ENHRY and CDR2 is SYGVKD in the germline V gene. The CDR3 region is CAISQEVSTEAFF. CDR3 DNA sequence: TGTGCCATCAGTCAGGAGGTCTCCACTGAAGCTTTCTTT.

This chain joins TRBV5-8 and TRBJ1-5; possible D gene TRBD1, 6 bases. CDR1 is SGHTS and CDR2 is YDEGEE in the germline V gene. The V end lost 6 bases, the J end lost 6 bases, and 16 bases lay between the germline ends. The CDR3 is made up of 14 amino acids. For the CDR3, the DNA is TGTGCCAGCACCGATACAGGGAAACCTCAGCCCCAGCATTTT. Amino acid sequence: CASTDTGKPQPQHF. Filled out from reference TRBV5-8 and TRBJ1-5, the complete variable domain reads EAGVTQSPTHLIKTRGQQATLRCSPISGHTSVYWYQQALGLGLQFLLWYDEGEERNRGNFPPRFSGRQFPNYSSELNVNALELEDSALYLCASTDTGKPQPQHFGDGTRLSIL.